The next 13 T cell receptor beta chains were all read from a single sample in a study of cytomegalovirus exposure and HLA in healthy donors. PCR was performed using 60 Vbeta and 13 Jbeta primers. Using immunoSEQ multiplex PCR, the repertoire was profiled, and TCRdb retains in-frame clones only, with some absent. The sample holds hundreds of thousands of clones, 82% seen once. Sequencing was carried out using PBMCs. Every receptor here comes from a man in his forties in good health and CMV-seropositive.

The chain links TRBV9 to TRBJ2-5; D is possibly TRBD2 (7 bases). CDR3 length: 18 residues. V was shortened by 0 bases and J by 4 bases, with 22 bases between the two germline ends. Germline V gene data show CDR1 as SGDLS and CDR2 as YYNGEE. The CDR3 DNA reads as TGTGCCAGCAGCGTAGAGGGGGAAGGGGCGGGAGAGAGAGAGACCCAGTACTTC. This encodes CASSVEGEGAGERETQYF.

This chain connects TRBV6-5 to TRBJ2-5, with 10 bases matching TRBD2. J lost 4 bases, V lost 4 bases, and 0 bases had no gene match. The CDR3 runs to 13 residues. Germline CDR1 is MNHEY and CDR2 is SVGAGI. The CDR3 nucleotides read TGTGCCAGCAGTTCTAGCGGGAGAGAGACCCAGTACTTC. This encodes CASSSSGRETQYF.

The gene calls are TRBV9 and TRBJ2-5; perhaps TRBD1 as D (6 bases). Trimming cost V 3 bases and J 1 base, with 28 bases left between them. This CDR3 spans 20 amino acids. Germline CDR1 reads SGDLS; CDR2 reads YYNGEE. The CDR3 region is CASSGYSTTFTDSSQETQYF. Here the CDR3 DNA reads TGTGCCAGCAGCGGCTATTCTACCACCTTCACGGACAGCTCCCAAGAGACCCAGTACTTC.

With regard to this clone: Germline and junction disagree at one end, which may indicate a read error. The same CDR3 is also encoded by other DNA sequences in this sample. The chain has TRBV6-6 and TRBJ1-5; TRBD1 matches at 8 bases. Germline CDR1 is MNHNY and CDR2 is SVGAGI (reference sequence). The CDR3 extends over 15 amino acids. This CDR3 reads CASTGDRSSNQPQHF. CDR3 nucleotide sequence: TGTGCTAGCACCGGGGACAGGTCTAGCAATCAGCCCCAGCATTTT.

This chain joins TRBV6-5 and TRBJ1-1; TRBD1 matches at 7 bases. The germline V gene encodes CDR1 MNHEY and CDR2 SVGAGI. The CDR3 spans 15 residues. V gave up 7 bases and J gave up 1 base; unmatched junction bases: 9. The CDR3 DNA sequence: TGTGCCAGCACCCCCTACGGGACAGAGAACACTGAAGCTTTCTTT. Its protein product is CASTPYGTENTEAFF.

The chain employs TRBV15 and TRBJ2-1, with D possibly being TRBD2 (6 bases). Germline loops: CDR1 LNHNV, CDR2 YYDKDF (reference sequence). The CDR3 has 14 residues. V dropped 2 bases and J dropped 8 bases, with 13 bases sitting between them. This chain's CDR3 is CATSRRRGWDEQFF. The CDR3 bases are TGTGCCACCAGCAGAAGGCGGGGCTGGGATGAGCAGTTCTTC.

The V and J genes are TRBV6-5 and TRBJ2-5; no firm D call. The V gene's germline CDR1 is MNHEY and CDR2 SVGAGI. V was cut by 5 bases and J by 5 bases, with 9 bases left in between. The CDR3 sequence is 12 residues long. Here the CDR3 reads CASSEVGETQYF. The CDR3 nucleotides read TGTGCCAGCAGTGAGGTCGGGGAGACCCAGTACTTC.

The chain uses TRBV9 and TRBJ2-2; 10 nucleotides agree with TRBD1. V was clipped by 4 bases and J by 6 bases; unmatched bases: 12. This CDR3 comprises 17 residues. The germline V gene encodes CDR1 SGDLS and CDR2 YYNGEE. The DNA of the CDR3 is TGTGCCAGCAGCCCCCTCCGGGACAGGGGCCCCGCCGGGGAGCTGTTTTTT. It specifies CASSPLRDRGPAGELFF. The full variable domain, its missing parts supplied by reference TRBV9 and TRBJ2-2, is DSGVTQTPKHLITATGQRVTLRCSPRSGDLSVYWYQQSLDQGLQFLIQYYNGEERAKGNILERFSAQQFPDLHSELNLSSLELGDSALYFCASSPLRDRGPAGELFFGEGSRLTVL.

As for this clone: This sample includes further DNA sequences coding for the same CDR3. This sequence joins TRBV4-2 and TRBJ2-3, with TRBD2 identical over 9 bases. The CDR3 totals 15 residues. V dropped 3 bases and J dropped 3; count of bases not matched to a gene: 4. Germline lookup yields CDR1 LGHNA and CDR2 YNFKEQ. This CDR3 is CASSQGSGRTDTQYF. Here the CDR3 DNA reads TGTGCCAGCAGCCAGGGGAGCGGGAGGACAGATACGCAGTATTTT.

The V and J genes are TRBV15 and TRBJ2-1; TRBD1 matches at 11 bases. V shed 3 bases, J shed 7 bases, and the junction held 5 bases outside the gene matches. Germline loops: CDR1 LNHNV, CDR2 YYDKDF (reference sequence). The CDR3 extends over 15 amino acids. In DNA form, the CDR3 reads TGTGCCACCAGCAGGGGGGACAGGGGGAGGAATGAGCAGTTCTTC. This gives the protein CATSRGDRGRNEQFF.

V is TRBV19 and J is TRBJ1-5; maybe TRBD1 (6 bases). CDR3 length: 14 amino acids. The V gene's germline CDR1 is LNHDA and CDR2 SQIVND (reference sequence). V shed 7 bases and J shed 2 bases, with 12 bases lying between them. The CDR3 region is CASTPDRGNQPQHF. DNA for the CDR3: TGTGCCAGTACTCCGGACAGAGGCAATCAGCCCCAGCATTTT.

This clone was detected only once. The chain has TRBV7-3 and TRBJ1-2, with 8 bases that match TRBD1. This CDR3 region has 16 residues. V lost 4 bases, J lost 12 bases, and 19 bases stayed unmatched. CDR1 and CDR2 (germline): SGHTA, FQGTGA. In DNA, the CDR3 is TGTGCCAGCAGCTCGCCGGGACAGGTTTGGGCGGAATTAAACACCTTC. It is translated as CASSSPGQVWAELNTF.

This chain connects TRBV21-1 to TRBJ2-6; TRBD2 was called by the table and not checked on the DNA. TRBV21-1 is flagged as a pseudogene. This CDR3 is 24 amino acids long. The CDR3 here is CASSKGNKLRGGTSGSSGANVLTF. In DNA, the CDR3 is TGTGCCAGCAGCAAAGGGAATAAACTCCGGGGGGGGACTAGCGGGAGCTCTGGGGCCAACGTCCTGACTTTC.